These T cell receptor beta chains were read from a single sample in a study of blood T cell repertoires in COVID-19. The repertoire was sequenced with immunoSEQ multiplex PCR; TCRdb's copy has only in-frame clones and lacks some. Found here are some 150,000 clones, more than 85% of them singletons; the top ten hold about 2.5%. Sample: peripheral blood. The receptors come from a woman aged 70-85 years with acute or convalescent COVID-19. The CDR3 runs from the conserved cysteine through the conserved F or W. D genes are given only for firm matches. Clone size is given for some rows only: seen once, a few or many times, or a class if the clone is expanded.

J | V | D | size | DNA | CDR3
TRBJ2-3 | TRBV2 | TRBD2 | . | TGTGCCAGCAGCCCCCTTGTAGCGGGAAGCACAGATACGCAGTATTTT | CASSPLVAGSTDTQYF
TRBJ2-5 | TRBV2 | . | . | TGTGCCAGTCGGCAGGGAGAGACCCAGTACTTC | CASRQGETQYF
TRBJ1-4 | TRBV7-6 | TRBD1 | . | TGTGCCAGCAGCTTGGGACAGGGGACAACTAATGAAAAACTGTTTTTT | CASSLGQGTTNEKLFF
TRBJ2-7 | TRBV25-1 | TRBD1 | . | TGTGCCAGCACCGCCGGGACAGGGGGCACAGGGGAGCAGTACTTC | CASTAGTGGTGEQYF
TRBJ1-4 | TRBV9 | . | . | TGTGCCAGCAGCGGTAGGGGGTCAACTAATGAAAAACTGTTTTTT | CASSGRGSTNEKLFF
TRBJ1-1 | TRBV7-2 | . | . | TGTGCCAGCAGCTACCGGCCGACAGGCATCACTGAAGCTTTCTTT | CASSYRPTGITEAFF
TRBJ2-1 | TRBV7-9 | . | . | TGTGCCAGCAGCCCCCTAGGGGGGGTCCCCGACAATGAGCAGTTCTTC | CASSPLGGVPDNEQFF
TRBJ1-5 | TRBV19 | . | . | TGTGCCAGTAGTAAAGGGACCGGCGGCGGGGCTCGTTGGCCCCAGCATTTT | CASSKGTGGGARWPQHF
TRBJ1-4 | TRBV2 | . | few | TGTGCCAGCACCGACGGGGGATTTAAAGAAAAACTGTTTTTT | CASTDGGFKEKLFF
TRBJ2-5 | TRBV7-8 | TRBD2 | . | TGTGCCAGCAGGGGGGGGAGCCAAGAGACCCAGTACTTC | CASRGGSQETQYF
TRBJ2-2 | TRBV5-8 | TRBD2 | . | TGTGCCAGCAGCTTGGGTAGCGGGACGAACACCGGGGAGCTGTTTTTT | CASSLGSGTNTGELFF
TRBJ1-1 | TRBV21-1 | . | . | TGTGCCGGGGGAAGTGGAGGACAGGGGAACACTGAAGCTTTCTTT | CAGGSGGQGNTEAFF
TRBJ1-2 | TRBV9 | . | . | TGTGCCAGCAGCGTGAACAGGGAGAGTGGCTACACCTTC | CASSVNRESGYTF
TRBJ1-2 | TRBV24-1 | TRBD1 | . | TGTGCCACCAGTGAACCCGGACAGGATGGCTACACCTTC | CATSEPGQDGYTF
TRBJ2-3 | TRBV6-5 | TRBD2 | . | TGTGCCAGCAGCTCGGGGGGAGCAACGACAGATACGCAGTATTTT | CASSSGGATTDTQYF
TRBJ2-1 | TRBV7-2 | TRBD1 | . | TGTGCCAGCAGCTATAGACAGGGGGCCCACAATGAGCAGTTCTTC | CASSYRQGAHNEQFF
TRBJ1-2 | TRBV27 | . | . | TGTGCCAGCGGACAGCCGCGAAATGGCTACACCTTC | CASGQPRNGYTF
TRBJ1-5 | TRBV27 | . | . | TGTGCCAGCAGTTTTTTCCGGGGGGTACTAAATCAGCCCCAGCATTTT | CASSFFRGVLNQPQHF
TRBJ1-4 | TRBV5-1 | . | . | TGCGCCAGCAGCTTGGGGAACCAGGGGAGTAATGAAAAACTGTTTTTT | CASSLGNQGSNEKLFF
TRBJ2-2 | TRBV30 | TRBD1 | . | TGTGCCACCTCATGGAAAACAGGGGGCGTTCCCTCGGGGGAGCTGTTTTTT | CATSWKTGGVPSGELFF
TRBJ2-5 | TRBV7-3 | TRBD1 | . | TGTGCCAGCAGCTTAATGGGACAGGGGGGTATGGCCCAGTACTTC | CASSLMGQGGMAQYF
TRBJ1-1 | TRBV19 | . | . | TGTGCCAGTAGTGGCCGCAGACAGGTTGGCGCTGAAGCTTTCTTT | CASSGRRQVGAEAFF
TRBJ2-1 | TRBV15 | . | few | TGTGCCACCAGCAGAGATCGAGGAAGCAATGAGCAGTTCTTC | CATSRDRGSNEQFF
TRBJ1-3 | TRBV6-5 | TRBD1 | . | TGTGCCAGCAGCACAGGGGGCTCTGGAAACACCATATATTTT | CASSTGGSGNTIYF